These T cell receptor beta chains were read from a single sample in a study of metastatic and nonmetastatic thyroid tumors. Using MiXCR, TCRdb re-called clones from the PCR reads. The sample gives about 8,400 clones, roughly 40% of which show up once; 30% to 40% is in the top ten. The sample comprised tumor tissue. Receptor source: a male donor with papillary thyroid cancer or a benign thyroid nodule (not recorded which). Some clones in this sample may be carry-over from other donors' samples. Both conserved end residues are part of each CDR3. The D gene is left open where the match is weak. Clone sizes are given selectively: once, few, many, or a class where the clone is expanded.

j_call: TRBJ2-7
d_call: -
clone_size: once
v_call: TRBV4-2
cdr3_aa: CASSQGGMGYEQYF
cdr3_nt: TGTGCCAGCAGCCAAGGGGGGATGGGATACGAGCAGTACTTC

j_call: TRBJ1-1
d_call: -
clone_size: medium-sized
v_call: TRBV4-1
cdr3_aa: CASGPFMRADTEAFF
cdr3_nt: TGCGCCAGCGGCCCTTTCATGCGGGCGGATACTGAAGCTTTCTTT

j_call: TRBJ2-1
d_call: TRBD2
clone_size: -
v_call: TRBV20-1
cdr3_aa: CSARDPAGGSYNEQFF
cdr3_nt: TGCAGTGCTAGAGATCCCGCGGGAGGGTCCTACAATGAGCAGTTCTTC

j_call: TRBJ2-1
d_call: -
clone_size: -
v_call: TRBV5-1
cdr3_aa: CASSLAVWDEQFF
cdr3_nt: TGCGCCAGCAGCTTGGCCGTGTGGGATGAGCAGTTCTTC

j_call: TRBJ1-6
d_call: -
clone_size: -
v_call: TRBV28
cdr3_aa: CASSLGPGGFGSPLHF
cdr3_nt: TGTGCCAGCAGTTTAGGGCCCGGGGGATTTGGTTCACCCCTCCACTTT

j_call: TRBJ2-3
d_call: -
clone_size: -
v_call: TRBV5-1
cdr3_aa: CASRPSLAAITDTQYF
cdr3_nt: TGCGCCAGCAGGCCGTCACTAGCTGCAATCACAGATACGCAGTATTTT

j_call: TRBJ2-7
d_call: TRBD2
clone_size: few
v_call: TRBV6-1
cdr3_aa: CASSGFGTSGSYEQYF
cdr3_nt: TGTGCCAGCAGCGGTTTCGGGACTAGCGGTTCATACGAGCAGTACTTC

j_call: TRBJ2-6
d_call: -
clone_size: -
v_call: TRBV13
cdr3_aa: CASSLSGSGANVLTF
cdr3_nt: TGTGCCAGCAGCTTGTCAGGGTCTGGGGCCAACGTCCTGACTTTC

j_call: TRBJ2-7
d_call: TRBD1
clone_size: -
v_call: TRBV27
cdr3_aa: CASSTIYYGQGSSSYEQYF
cdr3_nt: TGTGCCAGCAGTACTATCTATTACGGACAGGGGTCATCCTCCTACGAGCAGTACTTC

j_call: TRBJ2-7
d_call: -
clone_size: medium-sized
v_call: TRBV27
cdr3_aa: CASRPIGGGNSYEQYF
cdr3_nt: TGTGCCAGCAGGCCTATCGGTGGGGGGAACTCCTACGAGCAGTACTTC

j_call: TRBJ2-2
d_call: -
clone_size: -
v_call: TRBV5-6
cdr3_aa: CASSLVAGPSMDTGELFF
cdr3_nt: TGTGCCAGCAGCTTGGTTGCTGGGCCCTCCATGGATACCGGGGAGCTGTTTTTT

j_call: TRBJ1-5
d_call: -
clone_size: few
v_call: TRBV10-3
cdr3_aa: CATGAGANQPQHF
cdr3_nt: TGTGCCACCGGGGCGGGGGCAAATCAGCCCCAGCATTTT

j_call: TRBJ2-3
d_call: TRBD1
clone_size: few
v_call: TRBV12-3/TRBV12-4
cdr3_aa: CASSLLGTETTSTQYF
cdr3_nt: TGTGCCAGCAGTCTGCTCGGGACAGAAACAACTTCTACGCAGTATTTT

j_call: TRBJ2-7
d_call: -
clone_size: -
v_call: TRBV7-3
cdr3_aa: CASSMNKFSEQYF
cdr3_nt: TGTGCCAGCAGCATGAACAAATTCTCCGAGCAGTACTTC

j_call: TRBJ2-3
d_call: -
clone_size: -
v_call: TRBV30
cdr3_aa: CAWSLGGASTDTQYF
cdr3_nt: TGTGCCTGGAGTCTAGGGGGGGCAAGCACAGATACGCAGTATTTT

j_call: TRBJ1-5
d_call: -
clone_size: few
v_call: TRBV6-1
cdr3_aa: CASSFSFSNQPQHF
cdr3_nt: TGTGCCAGCAGTTTCAGCTTTAGCAATCAGCCCCAGCATTTT

j_call: TRBJ1-1
d_call: TRBD1
clone_size: -
v_call: TRBV27
cdr3_aa: CASSLSMGTGGIAPRWTEAFF
cdr3_nt: TGTGCCAGCAGCCTATCCATGGGGACAGGGGGCATAGCCCCCCGGTGGACTGAAGCTTTCTTT

j_call: TRBJ2-7
d_call: TRBD1
clone_size: -
v_call: TRBV20-1
cdr3_aa: CSAPGDRPSEQYF
cdr3_nt: TGCAGTGCTCCCGGGGACAGACCCTCCGAGCAGTACTTC

j_call: TRBJ1-2
d_call: -
clone_size: many
v_call: TRBV28
cdr3_aa: CASMFGGGYTF
cdr3_nt: TGTGCCAGCATGTTCGGGGGGGGCTACACCTTC

j_call: TRBJ1-1
d_call: -
clone_size: medium-sized
v_call: TRBV2
cdr3_aa: CASSETQGMNTEAFF
cdr3_nt: TGTGCCAGCAGTGAGACCCAGGGGATGAACACTGAAGCTTTCTTT

j_call: TRBJ2-1
d_call: TRBD1
clone_size: -
v_call: TRBV5-1
cdr3_aa: CASSPFGQGRNNEQFF
cdr3_nt: TGCGCCAGCAGCCCCTTCGGACAGGGTCGAAACAATGAGCAGTTCTTC

j_call: TRBJ1-5
d_call: -
clone_size: -
v_call: TRBV30
cdr3_aa: CAWSDLGGTGQPQHF
cdr3_nt: TGTGCCTGGAGTGATCTGGGGGGAACAGGTCAGCCCCAGCATTTT

j_call: TRBJ1-1
d_call: -
clone_size: -
v_call: TRBV5-1
cdr3_aa: CASSLGYRDGTEAFF
cdr3_nt: TGCGCCAGCAGCTTGGGATACAGGGATGGCACTGAAGCTTTCTTT

j_call: TRBJ1-5
d_call: TRBD1
clone_size: once
v_call: TRBV20-1
cdr3_aa: CSASGQGQPQHF
cdr3_nt: TGCAGTGCTAGCGGACAGGGTCAGCCCCAGCATTTT

j_call: TRBJ2-7
d_call: TRBD1
clone_size: -
v_call: TRBV5-5
cdr3_aa: CASSLGQGASYEQYF
cdr3_nt: TGTGCCAGCAGCTTGGGACAGGGGGCGTCCTACGAGCAGTACTTC

j_call: TRBJ2-2
d_call: TRBD1
clone_size: -
v_call: TRBV24-1
cdr3_aa: CATSGQGGGFTGELFF
cdr3_nt: TGTGCCACCAGTGGTCAAGGGGGCGGGTTCACCGGGGAGCTGTTTTTT

j_call: TRBJ1-4
d_call: TRBD1
clone_size: large
v_call: TRBV4-1
cdr3_aa: CASSPQGQGLEKLFF
cdr3_nt: TGCGCCAGCAGCCCCCAGGGACAGGGTTTAGAGAAACTGTTTTTT

j_call: TRBJ2-7
d_call: TRBD2
clone_size: -
v_call: TRBV6-2/TRBV6-3
cdr3_aa: CASSRTSGTLEQYF
cdr3_nt: TGTGCCAGCAGTCGGACTAGCGGGACCCTCGAGCAGTACTTC

j_call: TRBJ2-3
d_call: TRBD2
clone_size: few
v_call: TRBV15
cdr3_aa: CATSRGPSGEADTQYF
cdr3_nt: TGTGCCACCAGCAGAGGCCCTAGCGGGGAGGCTGATACGCAGTATTTT

j_call: TRBJ1-2
d_call: -
clone_size: few
v_call: TRBV6-1
cdr3_aa: CATKDTTRDYGYTF
cdr3_nt: TGTGCCACCAAGGACACAACCAGAGACTATGGCTACACCTTC

j_call: TRBJ2-7
d_call: -
clone_size: -
v_call: TRBV2
cdr3_aa: CASRPTGRAYEQYF
cdr3_nt: TGTGCCAGCAGGCCGACAGGGAGGGCCTACGAGCAGTACTTC

j_call: TRBJ1-2
d_call: TRBD1
clone_size: -
v_call: TRBV20-1
cdr3_aa: CSAAPDRNYGYTF
cdr3_nt: TGCAGTGCGGCCCCGGACAGGAATTATGGCTACACCTTC

j_call: TRBJ2-7
d_call: -
clone_size: -
v_call: TRBV20-1
cdr3_aa: CSAREGAPTYEQYF
cdr3_nt: TGCAGTGCTAGAGAGGGGGCTCCAACCTACGAGCAGTACTTC

j_call: TRBJ1-6
d_call: -
clone_size: -
v_call: TRBV9
cdr3_aa: CASSPRRDLSSYNSPLHF
cdr3_nt: TGTGCCAGCAGCCCCCGCCGGGACCTGAGCTCCTATAATTCACCCCTCCACTTT

j_call: TRBJ2-7
d_call: -
clone_size: few
v_call: TRBV12-3/TRBV12-4
cdr3_aa: CASSLSRGGRIGDYEQYF
cdr3_nt: TGTGCCAGCAGTTTAAGTCGCGGGGGCCGGATCGGGGACTACGAGCAGTACTTC

j_call: TRBJ1-5
d_call: -
clone_size: -
v_call: TRBV11-2
cdr3_aa: CASSLSGSQPQHF
cdr3_nt: TGTGCCAGCAGCTTATCGGGGTCCCAGCCCCAGCATTTT

j_call: TRBJ1-6
d_call: -
clone_size: -
v_call: TRBV27
cdr3_aa: CASRDHDVGESPLHF
cdr3_nt: TGTGCCAGCAGGGACCACGACGTAGGAGAGTCACCCCTCCACTTT

j_call: TRBJ1-1
d_call: TRBD1
clone_size: -
v_call: TRBV12-3/TRBV12-4
cdr3_aa: CASSRDRDTEAFF
cdr3_nt: TGTGCCAGCAGCCGGGACAGGGACACTGAAGCTTTCTTT

j_call: TRBJ2-1
d_call: TRBD2
clone_size: many
v_call: TRBV27
cdr3_aa: CASSSASGRAPYEQFF
cdr3_nt: TGTGCCAGCAGTTCCGCTAGCGGGAGGGCCCCTTATGAGCAGTTCTTC

j_call: TRBJ1-4
d_call: TRBD1
clone_size: many
v_call: TRBV5-6
cdr3_aa: CASSLGITGGKLFF
cdr3_nt: TGTGCCAGCAGCCTGGGGATTACAGGGGGAAAACTGTTTTTT

j_call: TRBJ1-1
d_call: -
clone_size: few
v_call: TRBV6-2/TRBV6-3
cdr3_aa: CASTRREPNTEAFF
cdr3_nt: TGTGCCAGCACCCGGAGAGAGCCTAACACTGAAGCTTTCTTT

j_call: TRBJ2-7
d_call: -
clone_size: few
v_call: TRBV6-2/TRBV6-3
cdr3_aa: CASSYDNEQYF
cdr3_nt: TGTGCCAGCAGTTACGATAACGAGCAGTACTTC